Listed below are T cell receptor beta chains from one sample, sequenced in a study of blood T cell repertoires in COVID-19. Assay used: immunoSEQ multiplex PCR; TCRdb lists only in-frame clones, some missing. Of some 420,000 clones in the sample, around 87% were seen once. Sequencing was carried out using PBMCs or T cells enriched from blood (not recorded which). These receptors all stem from a man aged 25 to 40 who had recovered from COVID-19. Each CDR3 is given with its conserved first and last residue. D genes are given only for firm matches. Clone size is shown for a subset of rows, as once, few, many or a class of expanded clone.

abundance: .; j_gene: TRBJ2-7; d_gene: TRBD2; v_gene: TRBV6-5; CDR3nt: TGTGCCAGCAGTTACTCCAGCGGGAGGGCCCTCGAGCAGTACTTC; CDR3aa: CASSYSSGRALEQYF
abundance: .; j_gene: TRBJ2-7; d_gene: TRBD1; v_gene: TRBV30; CDR3nt: TGTGCCTGTAACCGGGACAGGGTATTCCACGAGCAGTACTTC; CDR3aa: CACNRDRVFHEQYF
abundance: .; j_gene: TRBJ2-1; d_gene: TRBD2; v_gene: TRBV4-2; CDR3nt: TGTGCCAGCAGCCAAGATCTGAGAGGACTAGCGGGAGGGCCTAGAGATGAGCAGTTCTTC; CDR3aa: CASSQDLRGLAGGPRDEQFF
abundance: .; j_gene: TRBJ1-2; d_gene: TRBD1; v_gene: TRBV7-9; CDR3nt: TGTGCCAGCAGCTACGGACAGGGGGCAAGCTATGGCTACACCTTC; CDR3aa: CASSYGQGASYGYTF
abundance: .; j_gene: TRBJ1-6; d_gene: .; v_gene: TRBV30; CDR3nt: TGTGCCTGGAGTGGAGGTCCTTTTGTAGGCTCACCCCTCCACTTT; CDR3aa: CAWSGGPFVGSPLHF
abundance: .; j_gene: TRBJ1-1; d_gene: .; v_gene: TRBV4-2; CDR3nt: TGTGCCAGCAGCCAAGAACAGATGAACACTGAAGCTTTCTTT; CDR3aa: CASSQEQMNTEAFF
abundance: once; j_gene: TRBJ2-1; d_gene: .; v_gene: TRBV5-1; CDR3nt: TGCGCCAGCAGCTTGGCCGGACAGCCCTGGAGTAGTGAGCAGTTCTTC; CDR3aa: CASSLAGQPWSSEQFF
abundance: once; j_gene: TRBJ2-1; d_gene: .; v_gene: TRBV7-9; CDR3nt: TGTGCCAGCAGCTTTTACGGGAGTAGCTCCTACAATGAGCAGTTCTTC; CDR3aa: CASSFYGSSSYNEQFF
abundance: once; j_gene: TRBJ1-5; d_gene: .; v_gene: TRBV24-1; CDR3nt: TGTGCCACCAGTGATCAGTATCAGCCCCAGCATTTT; CDR3aa: CATSDQYQPQHF
abundance: .; j_gene: TRBJ1-2; d_gene: TRBD1; v_gene: TRBV2; CDR3nt: TGTGCCAGCAGTTTACAGGGGGCTAACTATGGCTACACCTTC; CDR3aa: CASSLQGANYGYTF
abundance: .; j_gene: TRBJ2-1; d_gene: TRBD1; v_gene: TRBV7-2; CDR3nt: TGTGCCAGCAGGGGACAGGCCACTGGCGATGAGCAGTTCTTC; CDR3aa: CASRGQATGDEQFF
abundance: .; j_gene: TRBJ1-4; d_gene: TRBD1; v_gene: TRBV4-1; CDR3nt: TGCGCCAGCAGCCCGTGGACAGGGGGCGCGACTAATGAAAAACTGTTTTTT; CDR3aa: CASSPWTGGATNEKLFF
abundance: once; j_gene: TRBJ2-7; d_gene: TRBD2; v_gene: TRBV4-1; CDR3nt: TGCGCCAGCAGCTTATCAGGACTAGCGGGGGGCTACGAGCAGTACTTC; CDR3aa: CASSLSGLAGGYEQYF
abundance: .; j_gene: TRBJ1-5; d_gene: TRBD1; v_gene: TRBV19; CDR3nt: TGTGCCAGTAGTACGGGGACAGGGACGCAGCCCCAGCATTTT; CDR3aa: CASSTGTGTQPQHF
abundance: once; j_gene: TRBJ1-3; d_gene: TRBD1; v_gene: TRBV7-9; CDR3nt: TGTGCCAGCAGCGTGCTACAGGGGCTCGCTGGAAACACCATATATTTT; CDR3aa: CASSVLQGLAGNTIYF
abundance: .; j_gene: TRBJ1-4; d_gene: .; v_gene: TRBV27; CDR3nt: TGTGCCAGCAGCTCCCGGAGTTTTAGTGAAAAACTGTTTTTT; CDR3aa: CASSSRSFSEKLFF
abundance: .; j_gene: TRBJ2-3; d_gene: .; v_gene: TRBV5-1; CDR3nt: TGCGCCAGCAGCAATGCAGGGGGCACAGATACGCAGTATTTT; CDR3aa: CASSNAGGTDTQYF
abundance: .; j_gene: TRBJ1-2; d_gene: .; v_gene: TRBV4-1; CDR3nt: TGCGCCAGCAGCCAAGGAGGCAGGGGTAACTATGGCTACACCTTC; CDR3aa: CASSQGGRGNYGYTF
abundance: .; j_gene: TRBJ1-3; d_gene: .; v_gene: TRBV9; CDR3nt: TGTGCCAGCAGCGTAGTGGCCGGGAGCTCTGGAAACACCATATATTTT; CDR3aa: CASSVVAGSSGNTIYF
abundance: .; j_gene: TRBJ2-1; d_gene: .; v_gene: TRBV20-1; CDR3nt: TGCAGTGCTAGAGATGGCGGGGAGCAGTTCTTC; CDR3aa: CSARDGGEQFF
abundance: .; j_gene: TRBJ2-3; d_gene: TRBD2; v_gene: TRBV5-1; CDR3nt: TGCGCCAGCAGCTTCTTTAGCGGGGCTAGCACAGATACGCAGTATTTT; CDR3aa: CASSFFSGASTDTQYF
abundance: .; j_gene: TRBJ2-1; d_gene: .; v_gene: TRBV7-2; CDR3nt: TGTGCCAGCAGCTTATTCGGGATGGACAATGAGCAGTTCTTC; CDR3aa: CASSLFGMDNEQFF
abundance: .; j_gene: TRBJ1-3; d_gene: .; v_gene: TRBV12-3/TRBV12-4; CDR3nt: TGTGCCAGCAGTTTCGGAGGGAACACCATATATTTT; CDR3aa: CASSFGGNTIYF
abundance: .; j_gene: TRBJ1-1; d_gene: .; v_gene: TRBV4-1; CDR3nt: TGCGCCAGCAGCCAGGTTGGGGGGAGTGGATGTTTCTTT; CDR3aa: CASSQVGGSGCFF
abundance: .; j_gene: TRBJ1-2; d_gene: TRBD1; v_gene: TRBV4-2; CDR3nt: TGTGCCAGCAGCCAAGATTCGCCGGGACAGGGGGTATATGGCTACACCTTC; CDR3aa: CASSQDSPGQGVYGYTF
abundance: .; j_gene: TRBJ1-3; d_gene: .; v_gene: TRBV12-3/TRBV12-4; CDR3nt: TGTGCCAGCAAACAGGCCTCTGGAAACACCATATATTTT; CDR3aa: CASKQASGNTIYF
abundance: once; j_gene: TRBJ2-1; d_gene: .; v_gene: TRBV28; CDR3nt: TGTGCCAGCAGTTTGATGGGAGTAGGATACAATGAGCAGTTCTTC; CDR3aa: CASSLMGVGYNEQFF
abundance: .; j_gene: TRBJ2-2; d_gene: TRBD2; v_gene: TRBV7-2; CDR3nt: TGTGCCAGCAGCTTAATCCGTCTAGCGGGGACGAACACCGGGGAGCTGTTTTTT; CDR3aa: CASSLIRLAGTNTGELFF
abundance: .; j_gene: TRBJ2-5; d_gene: TRBD1; v_gene: TRBV7-8; CDR3nt: TGTGCCAGCAGCGTGACAGGGATCCAAGAGACCCAGTACTTC; CDR3aa: CASSVTGIQETQYF
abundance: .; j_gene: TRBJ2-5; d_gene: TRBD2; v_gene: TRBV11-1; CDR3nt: TGTGCCAGCAGCCCCCGGGAGGGCGGTCAAGAGACCCAGTACTTC; CDR3aa: CASSPREGGQETQYF
abundance: .; j_gene: TRBJ1-2; d_gene: .; v_gene: TRBV3-1/TRBV3-2; CDR3nt: TGTGCCAGCAGCCTCCCCTACTCAATCGGCTACACCTTC; CDR3aa: CASSLPYSIGYTF
abundance: few; j_gene: TRBJ1-1; d_gene: .; v_gene: TRBV5-6; CDR3nt: TGTGCCAGCAGCCGGGGAGGGACTGAAGCTTTCTTT; CDR3aa: CASSRGGTEAFF
abundance: .; j_gene: TRBJ1-6; d_gene: .; v_gene: TRBV5-6; CDR3nt: TGTGCCAGCAGCTTGCTCCAGGGAAGTATTAGGGTTTCACCCCTCCACTTT; CDR3aa: CASSLLQGSIRVSPLHF
abundance: .; j_gene: TRBJ2-2; d_gene: .; v_gene: TRBV13; CDR3nt: TGTGCCAGCAGCCCAAAGAACACCGGGGAGCTGTTTTTT; CDR3aa: CASSPKNTGELFF
abundance: .; j_gene: TRBJ1-5; d_gene: .; v_gene: TRBV11-3; CDR3nt: TGTGCCAGCAGCTTATTCTATCCAGGGGAAGGGCAGCCCCAGCATTTT; CDR3aa: CASSLFYPGEGQPQHF
abundance: .; j_gene: TRBJ2-3; d_gene: .; v_gene: TRBV29-1; CDR3nt: TGCAGCGTTGAGTTTATAGCGGAGCTTCGCACAGATACGCAGTATTTT; CDR3aa: CSVEFIAELRTDTQYF
abundance: .; j_gene: TRBJ2-1; d_gene: .; v_gene: TRBV3-1/TRBV3-2; CDR3nt: TGTGCCAGCAGCCGTTCCGCCGGGTCCAATGAGCAGTTCTTC; CDR3aa: CASSRSAGSNEQFF
abundance: .; j_gene: TRBJ1-2; d_gene: TRBD1; v_gene: TRBV9; CDR3nt: TGTGCCAGCAGCCCTCGACAGGGCGGCTACACCTTC; CDR3aa: CASSPRQGGYTF
abundance: .; j_gene: TRBJ2-2; d_gene: .; v_gene: TRBV7-9; CDR3nt: TGTGCCAGCAGGCCTACTAGAGACTACACCGGGGAGCTGTTTTTT; CDR3aa: CASRPTRDYTGELFF
abundance: .; j_gene: TRBJ1-5; d_gene: .; v_gene: TRBV18; CDR3nt: TGTGCCAGCTCACATCAGGCCGGGCCCCAGCATTTT; CDR3aa: CASSHQAGPQHF
abundance: .; j_gene: TRBJ2-2; d_gene: TRBD2; v_gene: TRBV28; CDR3nt: TGTGCCAGCAGTTTAGCCCCAGCGGGAGCCGGGGAGCTGTTTTTT; CDR3aa: CASSLAPAGAGELFF
abundance: .; j_gene: TRBJ1-5; d_gene: TRBD1; v_gene: TRBV19; CDR3nt: TGTGCCAGTGGACAGGGGGCATATCGGGGAGGCAATCAGCCCCAGCATTTT; CDR3aa: CASGQGAYRGGNQPQHF